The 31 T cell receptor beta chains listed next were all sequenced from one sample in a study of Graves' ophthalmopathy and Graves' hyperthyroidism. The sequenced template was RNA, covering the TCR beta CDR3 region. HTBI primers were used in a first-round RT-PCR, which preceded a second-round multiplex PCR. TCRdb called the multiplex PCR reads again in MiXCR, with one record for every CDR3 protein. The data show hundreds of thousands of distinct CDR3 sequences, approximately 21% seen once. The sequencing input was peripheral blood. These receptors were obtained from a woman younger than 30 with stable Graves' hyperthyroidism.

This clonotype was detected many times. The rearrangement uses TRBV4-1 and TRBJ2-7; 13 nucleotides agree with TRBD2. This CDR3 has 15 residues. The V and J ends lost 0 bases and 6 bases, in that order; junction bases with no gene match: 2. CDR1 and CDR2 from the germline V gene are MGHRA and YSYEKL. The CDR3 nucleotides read TGCGCCAGCAGCCAAGAGAGGACTAGCGGGAGCGAGCAGTACTTC. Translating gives CASSQERTSGSEQYF.

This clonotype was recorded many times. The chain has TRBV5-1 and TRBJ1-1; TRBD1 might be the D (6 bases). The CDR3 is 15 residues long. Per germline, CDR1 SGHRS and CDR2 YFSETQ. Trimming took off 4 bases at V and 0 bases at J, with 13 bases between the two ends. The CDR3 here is CASSNEGQLNTEAFF. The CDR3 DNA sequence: TGCGCCAGCAGCAATGAAGGACAGTTGAACACTGAAGCTTTCTTT.

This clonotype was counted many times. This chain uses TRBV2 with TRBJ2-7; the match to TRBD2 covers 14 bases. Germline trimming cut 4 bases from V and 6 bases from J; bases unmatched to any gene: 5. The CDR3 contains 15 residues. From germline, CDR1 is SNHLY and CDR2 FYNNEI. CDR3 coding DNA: TGTGCCAGCAGTGGGGGACTAGCGGGAGTTCGCGAGCAGTACTTC. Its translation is CASSGGLAGVREQYF. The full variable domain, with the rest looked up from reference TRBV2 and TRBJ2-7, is EPEVTQTPSHQVTQMGQEVILRCVPISNHLYFYWYRQILGQKVEFLVSFYNNEISEKSEIFDDQFSVERPDGSNFTLKIRSTKLEDSAMYFCASSGGLAGVREQYFGPGTRLTVT.

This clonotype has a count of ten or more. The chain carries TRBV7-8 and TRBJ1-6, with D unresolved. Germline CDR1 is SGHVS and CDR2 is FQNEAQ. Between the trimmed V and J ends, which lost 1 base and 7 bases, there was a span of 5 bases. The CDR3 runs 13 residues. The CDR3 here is CASSLESNSPLHF. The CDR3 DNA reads TGTGCCAGCAGCTTAGAGTCCAATTCACCCCTCCACTTT. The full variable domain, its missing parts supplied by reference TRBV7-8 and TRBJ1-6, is GAGVSQSPRYKVAKRGQDVALRCDPISGHVSLFWYQQALGQGPEFLTYFQNEAQLDKSGLPSDRFFAERPEGSVSTLKIQRTQQEDSAVYLCASSLESNSPLHFGNGTRLTVT.

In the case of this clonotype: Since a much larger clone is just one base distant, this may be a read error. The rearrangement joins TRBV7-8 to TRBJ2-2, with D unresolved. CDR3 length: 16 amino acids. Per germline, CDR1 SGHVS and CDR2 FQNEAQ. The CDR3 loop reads CTSSLVSNLVAGELFF. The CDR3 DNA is TGTACCAGCAGCTTAGTTTCTAACCTAGTTGCCGGGGAGCTGTTTTTT.

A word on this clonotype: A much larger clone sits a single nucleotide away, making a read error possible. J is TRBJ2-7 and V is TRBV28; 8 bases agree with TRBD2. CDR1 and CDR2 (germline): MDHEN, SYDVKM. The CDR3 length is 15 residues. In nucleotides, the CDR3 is TGTGCCAGCAGCCCTAGCGGGTCCCCCGTCTACGAGCAGGACTTC. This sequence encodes CASSPSGSPVYEQDF.

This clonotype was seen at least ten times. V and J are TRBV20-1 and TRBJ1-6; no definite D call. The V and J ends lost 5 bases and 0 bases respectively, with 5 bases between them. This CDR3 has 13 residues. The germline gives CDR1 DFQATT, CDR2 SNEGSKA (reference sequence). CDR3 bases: TGCAGTGCTGTGAGCTCCTATAATTCACCCCTCCACTTT. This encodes CSAVSSYNSPLHF.

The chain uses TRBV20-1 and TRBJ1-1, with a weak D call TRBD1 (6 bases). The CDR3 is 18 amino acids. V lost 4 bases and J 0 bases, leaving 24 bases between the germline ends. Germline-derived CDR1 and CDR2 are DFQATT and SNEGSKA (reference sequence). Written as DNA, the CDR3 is TGCAGTGCTACAAGAATGGGGCGGGATACAGGGTTGAACACTGAAGCTTTCTTT. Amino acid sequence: CSATRMGRDTGLNTEAFF.

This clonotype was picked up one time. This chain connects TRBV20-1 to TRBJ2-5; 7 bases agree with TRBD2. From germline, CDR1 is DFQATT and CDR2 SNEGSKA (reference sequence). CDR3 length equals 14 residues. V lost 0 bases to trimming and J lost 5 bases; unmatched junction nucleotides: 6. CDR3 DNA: TGCAGTGCTAGAGATCGGGGGGTCGCCGAGACCCAGTACTTC. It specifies CSARDRGVAETQYF.

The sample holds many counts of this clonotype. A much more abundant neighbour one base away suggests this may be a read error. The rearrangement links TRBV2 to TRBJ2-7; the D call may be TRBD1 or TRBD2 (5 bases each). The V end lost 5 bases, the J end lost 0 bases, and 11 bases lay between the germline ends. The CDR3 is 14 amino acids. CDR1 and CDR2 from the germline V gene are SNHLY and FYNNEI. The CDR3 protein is CASSYRDGSYEQYF. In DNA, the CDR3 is TGTGCCAGCAGTTACCGGGACGGCTCCTACGAGCAGTACTTC.

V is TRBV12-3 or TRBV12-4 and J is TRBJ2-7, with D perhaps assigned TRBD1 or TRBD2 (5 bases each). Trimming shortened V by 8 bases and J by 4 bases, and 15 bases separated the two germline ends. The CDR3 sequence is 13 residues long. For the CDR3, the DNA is TGTGCCAGCTCGATGGGGGAGTCTTACGAGCAGTACTTC. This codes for CASSMGESYEQYF.

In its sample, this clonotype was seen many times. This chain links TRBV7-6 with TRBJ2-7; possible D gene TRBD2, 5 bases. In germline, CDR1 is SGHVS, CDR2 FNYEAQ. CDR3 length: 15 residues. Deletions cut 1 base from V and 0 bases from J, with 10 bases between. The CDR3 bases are TGTGCCAGCAGCTTAGTCCGGGGAAGCTCCTACGAGCAGTACTTC. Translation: CASSLVRGSSYEQYF.

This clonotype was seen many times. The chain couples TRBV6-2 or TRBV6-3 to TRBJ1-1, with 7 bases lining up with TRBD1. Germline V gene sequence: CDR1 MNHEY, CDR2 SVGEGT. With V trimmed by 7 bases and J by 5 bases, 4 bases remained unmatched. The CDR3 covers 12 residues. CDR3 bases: TGTGCCAGCAAGGACAGGCGGACTGAAGCTTTCTTT. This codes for CASKDRRTEAFF.

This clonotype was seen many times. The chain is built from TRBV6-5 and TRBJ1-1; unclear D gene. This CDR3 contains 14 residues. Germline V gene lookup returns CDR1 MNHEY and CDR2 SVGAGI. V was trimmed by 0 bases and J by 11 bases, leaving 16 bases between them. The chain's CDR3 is CASSYSSDRREAFF. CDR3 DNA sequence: TGTGCCAGCAGTTACTCGAGTGACCGCCGGGAGGCTTTCTTT.

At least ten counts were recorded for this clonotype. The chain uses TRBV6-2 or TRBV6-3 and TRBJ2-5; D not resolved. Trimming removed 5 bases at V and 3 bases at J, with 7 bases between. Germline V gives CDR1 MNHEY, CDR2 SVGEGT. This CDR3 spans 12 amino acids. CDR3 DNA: TGTGCCAGCAGTAACAGCGAAGAGACCCAGTACTTC. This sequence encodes CASSNSEETQYF.

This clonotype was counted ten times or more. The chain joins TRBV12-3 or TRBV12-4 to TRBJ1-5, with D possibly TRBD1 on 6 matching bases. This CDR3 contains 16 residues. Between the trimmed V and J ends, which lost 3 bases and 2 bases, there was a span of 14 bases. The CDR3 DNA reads TGTGCCAGCAGTTTGGGCAGGGGAGGTGGCAATCAGCCCCAGCATTTT. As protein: CASSLGRGGGNQPQHF.

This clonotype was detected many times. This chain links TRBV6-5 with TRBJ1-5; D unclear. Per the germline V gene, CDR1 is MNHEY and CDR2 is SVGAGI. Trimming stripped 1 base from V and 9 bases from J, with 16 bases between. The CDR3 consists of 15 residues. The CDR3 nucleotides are TGTGCCAGCAGTTACTTCACAAAGCCAGGATGGCCCCAGCATTTT. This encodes CASSYFTKPGWPQHF.

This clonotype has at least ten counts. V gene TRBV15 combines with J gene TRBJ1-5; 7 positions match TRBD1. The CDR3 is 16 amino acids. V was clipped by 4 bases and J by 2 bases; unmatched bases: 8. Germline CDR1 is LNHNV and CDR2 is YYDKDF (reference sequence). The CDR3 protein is CATSINRDSGNQPQHF. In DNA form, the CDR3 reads TGTGCCACCAGCATTAATCGGGACAGCGGCAATCAGCCCCAGCATTTT.

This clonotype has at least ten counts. In DNA form, the CDR3 reads TGTGCCAGCAGCATATCCACTAGCGGTCCTACCTACGAGCAGTACTTC. This encodes CASSISTSGPTYEQYF. This chain uses TRBV7-2 with TRBJ2-7, with TRBD2 identical over 8 bases. The germline V gene encodes CDR1 SGHTA and CDR2 FQGNSA. This CDR3 region has 16 residues. Unmatched junction bases numbered 11, after V lost 5 bases and J lost 2 bases.

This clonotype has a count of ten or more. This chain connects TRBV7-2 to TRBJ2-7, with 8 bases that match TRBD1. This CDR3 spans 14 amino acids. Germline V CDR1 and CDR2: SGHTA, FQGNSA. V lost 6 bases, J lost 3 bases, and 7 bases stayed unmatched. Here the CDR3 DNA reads TGTGCCAGCAGAGAGAGGACAGGGCTCTACGAGCAGTACTTC. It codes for CASRERTGLYEQYF.

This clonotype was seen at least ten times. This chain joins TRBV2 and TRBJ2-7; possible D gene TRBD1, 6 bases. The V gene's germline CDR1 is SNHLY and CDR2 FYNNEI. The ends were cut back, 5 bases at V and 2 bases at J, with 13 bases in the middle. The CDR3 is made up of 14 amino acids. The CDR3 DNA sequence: TGTGCCAGCAGTCGGGGACACGGGACCTACGAGCAGTACTTC. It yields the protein CASSRGHGTYEQYF. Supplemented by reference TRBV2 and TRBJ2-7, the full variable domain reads EPEVTQTPSHQVTQMGQEVILRCVPISNHLYFYWYRQILGQKVEFLVSFYNNEISEKSEIFDDQFSVERPDGSNFTLKIRSTKLEDSAMYFCASSRGHGTYEQYFGPGTRLTVT.

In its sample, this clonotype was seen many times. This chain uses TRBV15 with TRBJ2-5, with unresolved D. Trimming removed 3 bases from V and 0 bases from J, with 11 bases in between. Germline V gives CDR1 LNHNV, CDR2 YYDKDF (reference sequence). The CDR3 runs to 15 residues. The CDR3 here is CATSSPSGYQETQYF. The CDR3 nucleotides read TGTGCCACCAGCAGCCCCTCGGGTTACCAAGAGACCCAGTACTTC.

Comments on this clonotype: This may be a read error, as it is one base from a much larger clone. The CDR3 region has the DNA TGCAGTGCTACCGGGACGATATACGAGCAGTACGTC. Translating it yields CSATGTIYEQYV. The V gene is TRBV20-1, the J gene TRBJ2-7; the D call may be TRBD1 or TRBD2 (5 bases each). The CDR3 contains 12 residues. CDR1 and CDR2 (germline): DFQATT, SNEGSKA (reference sequence). V was shortened by 4 bases and J by 4 bases, with 11 bases between the two germline ends.

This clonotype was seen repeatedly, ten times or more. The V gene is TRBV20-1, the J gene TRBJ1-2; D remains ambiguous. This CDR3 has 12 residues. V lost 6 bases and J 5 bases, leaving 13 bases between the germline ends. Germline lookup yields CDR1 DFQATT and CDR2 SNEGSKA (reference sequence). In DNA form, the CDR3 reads TGCAGTGCCGCCCCGCTCCTTTATGGCTACACCTTC. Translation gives CSAAPLLYGYTF.

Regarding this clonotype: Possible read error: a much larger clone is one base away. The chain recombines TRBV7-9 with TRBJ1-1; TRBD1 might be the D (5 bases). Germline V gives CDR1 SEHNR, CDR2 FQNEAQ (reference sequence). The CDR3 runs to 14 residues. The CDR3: CASITTDTNTEACF. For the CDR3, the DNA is TGTGCCAGCATAACGACAGATACGAACACTGAAGCTTGCTTT.

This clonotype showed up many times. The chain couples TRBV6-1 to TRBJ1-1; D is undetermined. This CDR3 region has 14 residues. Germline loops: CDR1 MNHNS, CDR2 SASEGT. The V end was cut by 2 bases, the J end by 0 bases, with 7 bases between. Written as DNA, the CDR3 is TGTGCCAGCAGTGAACCGGGGATGAACACTGAAGCTTTCTTT. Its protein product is CASSEPGMNTEAFF.

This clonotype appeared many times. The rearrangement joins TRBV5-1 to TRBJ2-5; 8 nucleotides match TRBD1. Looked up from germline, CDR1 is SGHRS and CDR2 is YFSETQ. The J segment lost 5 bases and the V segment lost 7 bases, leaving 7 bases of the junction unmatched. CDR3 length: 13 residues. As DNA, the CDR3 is TGCGCCAGCTGGTCAGGGGGCACGGAGACCCAGTACTTC. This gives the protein CASWSGGTETQYF.

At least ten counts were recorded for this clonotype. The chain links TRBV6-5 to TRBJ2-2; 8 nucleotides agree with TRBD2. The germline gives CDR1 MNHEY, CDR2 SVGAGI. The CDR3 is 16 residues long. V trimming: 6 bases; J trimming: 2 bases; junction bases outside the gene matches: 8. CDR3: CASSFAGLVNTGELFF. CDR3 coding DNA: TGTGCCAGCAGCTTCGCGGGACTAGTTAACACCGGGGAGCTGTTTTTT.

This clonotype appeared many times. CDR3 in DNA: TGTGCCAGCAGCGTTAGGGGGGCCTGGGACAAAAACATTCAGTACTTC. Its translation is CASSVRGAWDKNIQYF. J is TRBJ2-4 and V is TRBV12-3 or TRBV12-4; D is perhaps TRBD1 or TRBD2 (6 bases each). The CDR3 consists of 16 residues. The V end was cut by 6 bases, the J end by 3 bases, with 18 bases between.

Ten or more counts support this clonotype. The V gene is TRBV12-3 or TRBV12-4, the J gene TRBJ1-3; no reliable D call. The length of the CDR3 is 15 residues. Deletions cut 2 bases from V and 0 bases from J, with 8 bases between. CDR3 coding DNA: TGTGCCAGCAGTTTATGGGCAAGCTCTGGAAACACCATATATTTT. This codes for CASSLWASSGNTIYF.

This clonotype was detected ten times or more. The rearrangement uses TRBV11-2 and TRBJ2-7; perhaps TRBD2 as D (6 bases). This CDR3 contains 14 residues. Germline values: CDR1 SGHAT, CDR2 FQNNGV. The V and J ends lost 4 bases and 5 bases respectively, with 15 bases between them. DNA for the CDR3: TGTGCCAGCAGCTCCCTCCCCGGCGGGAACGAGCAGTACTTC. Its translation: CASSSLPGGNEQYF. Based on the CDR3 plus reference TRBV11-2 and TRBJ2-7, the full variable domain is EAGVAQSPRYKIIEKRQSVAFWCNPISGHATLYWYQQILGQGPKLLIQFQNNGVVDDSQLPKDRFSAERLKGVDSTLKIQPAKLEDSAVYLCASSSLPGGNEQYFGPGTRLTVT.